These 10 T cell receptor beta chains were sequenced from one sample in a study of neurological immune-mediated disorders. TCRdb ran MiXCR on the 5' RACE reads and lists one entry per CDR3 protein. The sample carries more than 15,000 distinct CDR3 sequences, approximately 14% recorded once. Sequenced material: CD4+ T cells from blood. The receptor source for this set is a woman aged 60-70 years with HTLV-1-associated myelopathy (HAM/TSP).

The sample holds many counts of this clonotype. J is TRBJ1-1 and V is TRBV5-1; D remains ambiguous. V was cut by 0 bases and J by 1 base, with 4 bases left in between. This CDR3 comprises 13 residues. Germline CDR1 is SGHRS and CDR2 is YFSETQ. CDR3 protein: CASSLAGNTEAFF. The CDR3 nucleotides read TGCGCCAGCAGCTTGGCAGGGAACACTGAAGCTTTCTTT.

This clonotype appeared many times. V usage is TRBV5-6 and J usage is TRBJ1-2; 7 positions match TRBD1. Germline assignment: CDR1 SGHDT and CDR2 YYEEEE. This CDR3 contains 15 residues. The V gene end was trimmed by 1 base and the J gene end by 3 bases; junction bases not matched to a gene: 6. CDR3 DNA: TGTGCCAGCAGCTTGCGAGGGACAGCCTACTATGGCTACACCTTC. This sequence encodes CASSLRGTAYYGYTF. Based on the CDR3 plus reference TRBV5-6 and TRBJ1-2, the full variable domain is DAGVTQSPTHLIKTRGQQVTLRCSPKSGHDTVSWYQQALGQGPQFIFQYYEEEERQRGNFPDRFSGHQFPNYSSELNVNALLLGDSALYLCASSLRGTAYYGYTFGSGTRLTVV.

CDR3 in amino acids: CSVDWTGRDEQYF. The CDR3 bases are TGCAGCGTTGATTGGACAGGGAGAGACGAGCAGTACTTC. The rearrangement uses TRBV29-1 and TRBJ2-7; 8 nucleotides align to TRBD1. V was pared by 3 bases and J by 5 bases, with 6 bases of the junction left unmatched. The V gene's germline CDR1 is SQVTM and CDR2 ANQGSEA. The CDR3 runs 13 residues.

The V and J genes are TRBV27 and TRBJ1-5; 7 positions match TRBD1. J was trimmed by 3 bases and V by 5 bases; bases with no gene match: 10. This CDR3 has 16 amino acids. CDR1 and CDR2 from the germline V gene are MNHEY and SMNVEV (reference sequence). For the CDR3, the DNA is TGTGCCAGCAGTCCCCAGCCGACAGGGAACAATCAGCCCCAGCATTTT. Encoded protein: CASSPQPTGNNQPQHF.

This clonotype appeared once. The rearrangement joins TRBV6-5 to TRBJ1-2; D may be TRBD1 (5 bases). This CDR3 is 13 amino acids long. Trimming took off 6 bases at V and 7 bases at J, with 15 bases between the two ends. From germline, CDR1 is MNHEY and CDR2 SVGAGI. The CDR3 sequence: CASRKGQGGGYTF. In nucleotides, the CDR3 is TGTGCCAGCAGGAAGGGGCAGGGCGGTGGCTACACCTTC.

This clonotype was observed many times. The V gene is TRBV6-1, the J gene TRBJ1-5; D uncertain. The CDR3 is 12 residues long. Deletions cut 6 bases from V and 9 bases from J, with 12 bases between. Germline lookup yields CDR1 MNHNS and CDR2 SASEGT. The chain's CDR3 is CASSAKPGPQHF. As DNA, the CDR3 is TGTGCCAGCAGCGCAAAACCGGGGCCCCAGCATTTT.

This clonotype appeared many times. The chain uses TRBV20-1 and TRBJ1-1; D unresolved. This CDR3 is 16 amino acids long. The germline gives CDR1 DFQATT, CDR2 SNEGSKA (reference sequence). Trimming stripped 6 bases from V and 2 bases from J, with 22 bases between. CDR3 loop: CSAKRYGPSGNTEAFF. The DNA for the CDR3 is TGCAGTGCCAAGCGCTACGGGCCCTCTGGCAACACTGAAGCTTTCTTT.

Ten or more counts support this clonotype. This chain links TRBV5-1 with TRBJ2-7; D uncertain. CDR3 length equals 14 residues. V was trimmed by 0 bases and J by 3 bases, leaving 10 bases between them. The germline CDR1 and CDR2 sequences are SGHRS and YFSETQ. The DNA of the CDR3 is TGCGCCAGCAGCTTGGCGGTGGCAGACTACGAGCAGTACTTC. It is translated as CASSLAVADYEQYF.

The CDR3: CASSWDGTDTQYF. The CDR3 bases are TGCGCCAGCAGCTGGGACGGCACAGATACGCAGTATTTT. V and J are TRBV5-1 and TRBJ2-3; D may correspond to TRBD1 or TRBD2 (5 bases each). Trimming cost V 3 bases and J 1 base, with 6 bases left between them. Germline values: CDR1 SGHRS, CDR2 YFSETQ. There are 13 residues in the CDR3.

This clonotype was counted ten times or more. The J gene is TRBJ2-3, the V gene TRBV7-2, with D hard to call. This CDR3 spans 12 amino acids. V dropped 3 bases and J dropped 1 base, with 2 bases sitting between them. Germline CDR1 SGHTA, CDR2 FQGNSA. CDR3 protein: CASSFGTDTQYF. For the CDR3, the DNA is TGTGCCAGCAGCTTCGGCACAGATACGCAGTATTTT. Looking up the rest from reference TRBV7-2 and TRBJ2-3 gives the full variable domain: GAGVSQSPSNKVTEKGKDVELRCDPISGHTALYWYRQSLGQGLEFLIYFQGNSAPDKSGLPSDRFSAERTGGSVSTLTIQRTQQEDSAVYLCASSFGTDTQYFGPGTRLTVL.